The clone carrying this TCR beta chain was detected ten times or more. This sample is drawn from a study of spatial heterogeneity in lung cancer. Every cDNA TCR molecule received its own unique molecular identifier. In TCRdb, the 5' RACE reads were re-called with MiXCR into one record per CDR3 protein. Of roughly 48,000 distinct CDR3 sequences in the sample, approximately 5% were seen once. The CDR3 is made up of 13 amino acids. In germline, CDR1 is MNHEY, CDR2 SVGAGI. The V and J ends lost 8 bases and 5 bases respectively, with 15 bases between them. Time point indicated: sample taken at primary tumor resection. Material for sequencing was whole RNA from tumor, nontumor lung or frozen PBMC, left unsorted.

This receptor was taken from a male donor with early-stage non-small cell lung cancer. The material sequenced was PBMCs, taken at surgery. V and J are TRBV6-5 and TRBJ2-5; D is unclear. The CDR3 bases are TGTGCCAGCCTCGCCGGCCCACGGGAGACCCAGTACTTC. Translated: CASLAGPRETQYF.